In its sample, the clone carrying this TCR beta chain was seen many times. From RNA transcripts, TCR beta CDR3 regions were amplified. The HTBI primer set was used in a first-round RT-PCR of the TCR CDR3. TCRdb passed the multiplex PCR reads through MiXCR, listing each CDR3 protein once. The sample lists 300,000 to 500,000 distinct CDR3 sequences; more than 13% were seen once. V lost 5 bases and J lost 2, with 12 bases in between. This CDR3 has 14 residues. Per the germline V gene, CDR1 is SGHTA and CDR2 is FQGNSA. This sample stems from a study of T cells in Graves' hyperthyroidism and ophthalmopathy.

The sequence was obtained from a woman in her twenties or thirties with Graves' hyperthyroidism. The specimen sequenced was blood. The chain is built from TRBV7-2 and TRBJ1-1; D is unresolved. The chain's CDR3 is CASSRYIINTEAFF. DNA for the CDR3: TGTGCCAGCAGCCGTTATATCATTAACACTGAAGCTTTCTTT.